This T cell receptor beta chain is from a study of molecular identifiers for immune sequencing clone quantification. Study observations and caveats: Approximately 910,000 naive cells reportedly did not prevent detection of spiked Jurkat TCR RNA from one cell.

Naive CD8 T cells were FACS-sorted by CD8+CD4-CCR7+CD45RA+ markers. This clonotype has ten or more counts. What it binds is unknown. The CDR3 has 16 residues. V shed 3 bases, J shed 2 bases, and the junction held 7 bases outside the gene matches. From germline, CDR1 is LNHNV and CDR2 YYDKDF (reference sequence). TCRdb reprocessed the PCR reads with MiXCR, giving one entry per CDR3 protein. The sample carries about 40,000 distinct CDR3 sequences, roughly 20% recorded once. The source of this sequence is a human donor in good health. Some libraries in this study had Jurkat cell RNA spiked in. Material for sequencing was naive CD8+ T cells from blood, with Jurkat cell RNA spiked in. Subset denoted: FACS-sorted CD8+CD4-CCR7+CD45RA+ naive T cells. The gene calls are TRBV15 and TRBJ2-5; 9 nucleotides match TRBD2. The CDR3 DNA follows: TGTGCCACCAGCAGCAGACTAGCGGTCCTTCAAGAGACCCAGTACTTC. It encodes CATSSRLAVLQETQYF. Looking up the rest from reference TRBV15 and TRBJ2-5 gives the full variable domain: DAMVIQNPRYQVTQFGKPVTLSCSQTLNHNVMYWYQQKSSQAPKLLFHYYDKDFNNEADTPDNFQSRRPNTSFCFLDIRSPGLGDTAMYLCATSSRLAVLQETQYFGPGTRLLVL.